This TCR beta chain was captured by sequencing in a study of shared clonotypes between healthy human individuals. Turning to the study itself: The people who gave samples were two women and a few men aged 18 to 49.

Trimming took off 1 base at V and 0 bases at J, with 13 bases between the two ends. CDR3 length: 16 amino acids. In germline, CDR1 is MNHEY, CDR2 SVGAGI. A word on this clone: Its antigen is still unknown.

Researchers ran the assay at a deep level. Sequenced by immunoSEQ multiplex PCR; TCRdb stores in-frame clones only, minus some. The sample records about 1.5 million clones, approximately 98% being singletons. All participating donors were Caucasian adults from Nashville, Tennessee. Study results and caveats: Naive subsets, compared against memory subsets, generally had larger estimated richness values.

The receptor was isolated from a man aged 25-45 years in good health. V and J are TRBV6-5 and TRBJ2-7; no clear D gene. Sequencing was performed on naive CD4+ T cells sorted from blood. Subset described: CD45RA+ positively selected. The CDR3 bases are TGTGCCAGCAGTTACTTCGTTTCGGCCAGCTCCTACGAGCAGTACTTC. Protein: CASSYFVSASSYEQYF.